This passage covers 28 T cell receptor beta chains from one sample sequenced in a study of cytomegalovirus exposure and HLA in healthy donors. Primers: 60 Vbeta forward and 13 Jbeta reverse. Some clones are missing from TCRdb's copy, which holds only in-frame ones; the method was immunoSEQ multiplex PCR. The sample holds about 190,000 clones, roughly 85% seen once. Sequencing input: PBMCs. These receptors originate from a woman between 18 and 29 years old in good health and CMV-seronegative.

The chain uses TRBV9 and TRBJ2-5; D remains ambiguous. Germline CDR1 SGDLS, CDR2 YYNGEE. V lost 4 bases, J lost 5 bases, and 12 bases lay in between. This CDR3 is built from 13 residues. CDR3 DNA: TGTGCCAGCAGCCGGCAGAACGGGGAGACCCAGTACTTC. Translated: CASSRQNGETQYF.

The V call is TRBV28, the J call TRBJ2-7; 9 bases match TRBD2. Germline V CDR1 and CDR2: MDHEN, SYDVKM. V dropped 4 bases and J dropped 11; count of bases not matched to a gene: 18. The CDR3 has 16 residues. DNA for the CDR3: TGTGCCAGCAGTTCCCCGGCTAGCGGGATTCGGGGATCTAAGTACGTC. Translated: CASSSPASGIRGSKYV.

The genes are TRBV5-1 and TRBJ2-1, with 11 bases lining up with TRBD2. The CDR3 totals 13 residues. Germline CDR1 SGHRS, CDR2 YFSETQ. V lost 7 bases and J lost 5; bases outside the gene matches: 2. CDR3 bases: TGCGCCAGCCTGGGACTAGCGGACAATGAGCAGTTCTTC. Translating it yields CASLGLADNEQFF.

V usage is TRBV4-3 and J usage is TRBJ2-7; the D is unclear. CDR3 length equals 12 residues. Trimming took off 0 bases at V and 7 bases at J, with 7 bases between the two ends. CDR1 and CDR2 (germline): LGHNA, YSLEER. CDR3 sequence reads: CASSQDFVEQYF. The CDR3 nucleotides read TGCGCCAGCAGCCAAGATTTTGTAGAGCAGTACTTC.

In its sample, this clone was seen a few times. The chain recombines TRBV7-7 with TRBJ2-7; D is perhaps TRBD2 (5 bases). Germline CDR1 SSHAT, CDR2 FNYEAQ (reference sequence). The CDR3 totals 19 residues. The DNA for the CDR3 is TGTGCTAGCAGCTTAGCGCTTGACATTGAGAAATTTTGCTCCTACGAGCAGTACGTC. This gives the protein CASSLALDIEKFCSYEQYV.

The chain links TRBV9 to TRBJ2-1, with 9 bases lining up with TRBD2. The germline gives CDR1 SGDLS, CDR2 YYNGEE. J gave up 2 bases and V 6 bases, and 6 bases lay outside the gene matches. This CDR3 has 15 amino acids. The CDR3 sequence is CASTKAGGPYNEQFF. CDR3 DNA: TGTGCCAGCACCAAAGCGGGAGGCCCCTACAATGAGCAGTTCTTC.

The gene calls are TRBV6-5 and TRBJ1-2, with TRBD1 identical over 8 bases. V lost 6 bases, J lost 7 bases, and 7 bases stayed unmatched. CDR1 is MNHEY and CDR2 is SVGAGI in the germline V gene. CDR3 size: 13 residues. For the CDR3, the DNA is TGTGCCAGCAGCGGACAGGGAAGGACTGGCTACACCTTC. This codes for CASSGQGRTGYTF.

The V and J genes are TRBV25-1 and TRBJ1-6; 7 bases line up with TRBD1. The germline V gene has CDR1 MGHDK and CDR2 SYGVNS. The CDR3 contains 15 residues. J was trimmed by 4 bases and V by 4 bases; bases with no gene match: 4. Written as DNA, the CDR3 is TGTGCCAGCAGTGCCGACAGGGAGTATAATTCACCCCTCCACTTT. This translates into CASSADREYNSPLHF.

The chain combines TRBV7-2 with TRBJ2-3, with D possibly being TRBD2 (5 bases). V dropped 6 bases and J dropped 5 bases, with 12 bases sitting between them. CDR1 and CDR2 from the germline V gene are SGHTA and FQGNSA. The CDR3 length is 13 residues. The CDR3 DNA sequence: TGTGCCAGCAGTCAACGGGGTCGAGATACGCAGTATTTT. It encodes CASSQRGRDTQYF.

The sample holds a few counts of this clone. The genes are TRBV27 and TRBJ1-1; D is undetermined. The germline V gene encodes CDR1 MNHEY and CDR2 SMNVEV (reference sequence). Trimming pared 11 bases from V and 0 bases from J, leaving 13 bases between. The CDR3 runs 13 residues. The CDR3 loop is CAVGGPVNTEAFF. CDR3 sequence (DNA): TGTGCCGTAGGAGGTCCGGTGAACACTGAAGCTTTCTTT.

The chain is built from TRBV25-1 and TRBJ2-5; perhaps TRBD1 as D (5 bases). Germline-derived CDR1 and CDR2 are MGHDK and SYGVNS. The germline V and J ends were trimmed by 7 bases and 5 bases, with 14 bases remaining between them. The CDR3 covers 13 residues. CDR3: CASNQGSGETQYF. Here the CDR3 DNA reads TGTGCCAGCAACCAGGGTTCGGGTGAGACCCAGTACTTC.

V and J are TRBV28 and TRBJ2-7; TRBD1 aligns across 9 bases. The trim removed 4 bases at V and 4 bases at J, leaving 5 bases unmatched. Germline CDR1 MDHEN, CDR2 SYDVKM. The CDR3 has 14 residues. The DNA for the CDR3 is TGTGCCAGCAGTTACAGGGGGCGTACGTACGAGCAGTACTTC. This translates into CASSYRGRTYEQYF.

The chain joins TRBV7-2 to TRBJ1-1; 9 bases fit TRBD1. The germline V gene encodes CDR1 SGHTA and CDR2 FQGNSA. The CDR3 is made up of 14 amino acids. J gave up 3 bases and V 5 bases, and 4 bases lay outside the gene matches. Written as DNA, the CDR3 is TGTGCCAGCAGCAAAAACAGGGGGCACACTGAAGCTTTCTTT. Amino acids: CASSKNRGHTEAFF.

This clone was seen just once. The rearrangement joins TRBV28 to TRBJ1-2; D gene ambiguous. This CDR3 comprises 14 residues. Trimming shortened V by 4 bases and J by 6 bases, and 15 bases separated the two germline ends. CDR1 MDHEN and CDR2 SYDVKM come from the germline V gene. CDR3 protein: CASSYDGGGHGYTF. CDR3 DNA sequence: TGTGCCAGCAGTTACGACGGTGGCGGCCATGGCTACACCTTC.

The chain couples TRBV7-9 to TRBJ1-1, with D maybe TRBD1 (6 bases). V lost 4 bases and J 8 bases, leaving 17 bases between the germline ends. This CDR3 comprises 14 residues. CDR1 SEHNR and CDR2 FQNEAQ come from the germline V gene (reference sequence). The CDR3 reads CASSYPAGDIEAFF. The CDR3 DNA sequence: TGTGCCAGCAGCTACCCGGCAGGGGACATAGAAGCTTTCTTT.

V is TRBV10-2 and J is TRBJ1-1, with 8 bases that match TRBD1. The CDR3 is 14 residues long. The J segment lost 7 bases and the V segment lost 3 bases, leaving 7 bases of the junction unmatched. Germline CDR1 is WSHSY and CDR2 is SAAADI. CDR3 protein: CASSEFGQGSEAFF. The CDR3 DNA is TGCGCCAGCAGTGAATTCGGACAGGGAAGTGAAGCTTTCTTT.

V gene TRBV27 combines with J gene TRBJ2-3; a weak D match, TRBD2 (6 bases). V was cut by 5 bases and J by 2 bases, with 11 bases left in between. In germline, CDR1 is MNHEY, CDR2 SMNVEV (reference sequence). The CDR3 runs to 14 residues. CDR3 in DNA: TGTGCCAGCAGTCAACGGAGGGACACAGATACGCAGTATTTT. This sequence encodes CASSQRRDTDTQYF.

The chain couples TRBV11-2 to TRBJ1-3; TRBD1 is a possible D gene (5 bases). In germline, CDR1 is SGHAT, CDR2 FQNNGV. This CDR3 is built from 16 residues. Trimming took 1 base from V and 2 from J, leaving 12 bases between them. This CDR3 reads CASSLGEGGAGNTIYF. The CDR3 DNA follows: TGTGCCAGCAGCTTAGGAGAGGGAGGGGCTGGAAACACCATATATTTT.

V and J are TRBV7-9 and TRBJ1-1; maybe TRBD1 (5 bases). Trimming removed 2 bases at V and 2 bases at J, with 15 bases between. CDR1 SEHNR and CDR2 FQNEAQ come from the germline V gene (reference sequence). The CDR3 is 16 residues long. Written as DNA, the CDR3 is TGTGCCAGCAGCTTAAGCCAGGGAAGGCGAAACACTGAAGCTTTCTTT. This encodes CASSLSQGRRNTEAFF.

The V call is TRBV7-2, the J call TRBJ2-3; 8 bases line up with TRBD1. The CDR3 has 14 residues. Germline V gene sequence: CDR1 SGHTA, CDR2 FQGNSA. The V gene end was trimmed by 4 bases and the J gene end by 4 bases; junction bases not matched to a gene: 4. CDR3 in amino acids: CASSSKQGADTQYF. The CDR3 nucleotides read TGTGCCAGCAGCTCGAAACAGGGGGCAGATACGCAGTATTTT. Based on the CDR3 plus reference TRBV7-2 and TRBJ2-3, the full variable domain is GAGVSQSPSNKVTEKGKDVELRCDPISGHTALYWYRQSLGQGLEFLIYFQGNSAPDKSGLPSDRFSAERTGGSVSTLTIQRTQQEDSAVYLCASSSKQGADTQYFGPGTRLTVL.

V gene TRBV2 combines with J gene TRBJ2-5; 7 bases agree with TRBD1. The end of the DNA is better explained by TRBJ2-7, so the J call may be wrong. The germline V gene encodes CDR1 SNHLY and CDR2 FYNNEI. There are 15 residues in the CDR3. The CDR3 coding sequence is TGTGCCAGCAGTGATTTCGGGACAGATACCTACGAGCAGTACTTC. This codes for CASSDFGTDTYEQYF.

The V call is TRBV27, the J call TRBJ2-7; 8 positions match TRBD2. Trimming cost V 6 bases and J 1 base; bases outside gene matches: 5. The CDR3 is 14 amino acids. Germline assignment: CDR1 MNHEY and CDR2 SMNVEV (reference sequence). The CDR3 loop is CASRLAGGSYEQYF. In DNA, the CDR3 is TGTGCCAGCAGGTTGGCGGGAGGTTCCTACGAGCAGTACTTC.

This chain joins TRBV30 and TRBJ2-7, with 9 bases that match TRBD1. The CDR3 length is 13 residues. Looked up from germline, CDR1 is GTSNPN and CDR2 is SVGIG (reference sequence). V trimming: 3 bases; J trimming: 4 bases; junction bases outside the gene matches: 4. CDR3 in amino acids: CAWSTQGAYEQYV. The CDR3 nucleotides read TGTGCCTGGAGCACACAGGGGGCGTACGAGCAGTACGTC.

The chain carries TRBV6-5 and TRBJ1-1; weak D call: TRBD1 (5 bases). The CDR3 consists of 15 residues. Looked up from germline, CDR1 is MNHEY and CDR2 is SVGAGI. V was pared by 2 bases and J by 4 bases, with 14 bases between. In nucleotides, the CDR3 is TGTGCCAGCAGTTACGGGCCCCAAGGGGTCACTGAAGCTTTCTTT. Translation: CASSYGPQGVTEAFF.

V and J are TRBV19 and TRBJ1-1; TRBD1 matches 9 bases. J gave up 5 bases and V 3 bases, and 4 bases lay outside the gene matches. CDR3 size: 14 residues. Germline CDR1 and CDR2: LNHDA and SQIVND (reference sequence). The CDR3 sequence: CASSMDGTGTEAFF. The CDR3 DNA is TGTGCCAGTAGTATGGATGGGACAGGGACTGAAGCTTTCTTT.

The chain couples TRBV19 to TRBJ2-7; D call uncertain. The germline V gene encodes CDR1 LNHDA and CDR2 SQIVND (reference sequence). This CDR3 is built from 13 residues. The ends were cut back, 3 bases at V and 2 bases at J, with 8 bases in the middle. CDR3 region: CASSIVPAYEQYF. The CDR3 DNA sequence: TGTGCCAGTAGTATCGTTCCAGCCTACGAGCAGTACTTC.

This chain's CDR3 is CASSRGQGTGELFF. As DNA, the CDR3 is TGTGCCAGCTCCCGAGGACAGGGGACCGGGGAGCTGTTTTTT. The J gene is TRBJ2-2, the V gene TRBV18; 9 bases match TRBD1. The CDR3 spans 14 residues. Germline V gene lookup returns CDR1 KGHSH and CDR2 LQKENI. Losses at the gene ends were 6 bases for V and 5 bases for J; bases not matched to a gene: 4.

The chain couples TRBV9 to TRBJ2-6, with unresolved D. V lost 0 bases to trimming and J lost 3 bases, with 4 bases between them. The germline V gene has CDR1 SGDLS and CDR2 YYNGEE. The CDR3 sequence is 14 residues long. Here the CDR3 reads CASSVGGGANVLTF. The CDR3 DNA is TGTGCCAGCAGCGTAGGAGGTGGGGCCAACGTCCTGACTTTC.